This record looks at one T cell receptor (beta chain) sequence and its context. Antigen specificity is unknown. Germline CDR1 and CDR2: MGHRA and YSYEKL. The CDR3 spans 14 residues. Libraries of TCR beta chains were produced by 5' RACE (UMI-labeled). TCRdb re-called the 5' RACE reads; one entry per CDR3 protein, DNA not given. The sample table sets out several thousand distinct CDR3 sequences. The data stem from a study of human CD8 memory T cell subsets. Study-level points and caveats: Precursor exhausted T cells and stem-like memory T cells were similarly highly diverse, while effector memory cells were not.

The authors isolated the PBMC from buffy coats of healthy donors. The TCR sequence derives from a human donor in good health. The V gene is TRBV4-1, the J gene TRBJ2-1; TCRdb picks TRBD2, but there is no DNA to check that call. The sample consisted of CD8+ effector memory T cells (TEM) sorted from PBMCs. This sample's subset: effector memory CD8 T cells, CCR7- CD45RO+ CD95+. Here the CDR3 reads CASSQGLASNEQFF.